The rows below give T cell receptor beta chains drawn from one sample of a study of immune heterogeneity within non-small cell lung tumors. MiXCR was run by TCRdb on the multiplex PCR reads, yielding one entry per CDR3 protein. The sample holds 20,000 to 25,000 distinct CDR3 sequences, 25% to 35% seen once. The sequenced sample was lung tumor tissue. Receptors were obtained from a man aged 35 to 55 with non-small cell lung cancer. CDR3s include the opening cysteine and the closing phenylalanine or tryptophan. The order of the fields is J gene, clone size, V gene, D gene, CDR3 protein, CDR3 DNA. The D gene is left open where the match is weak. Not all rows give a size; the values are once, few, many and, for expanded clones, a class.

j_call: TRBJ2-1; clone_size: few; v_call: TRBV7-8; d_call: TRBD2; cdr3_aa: CASSLSRGSSYNEQFF; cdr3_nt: TGTGCCAGCAGCTTATCCCGCGGGAGCTCCTACAATGAGCAGTTCTTC
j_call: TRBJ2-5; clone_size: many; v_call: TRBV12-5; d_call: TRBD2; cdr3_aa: CASGPGTSGRFETQYF; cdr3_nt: TGTGCTAGTGGTCCGGGGACTAGCGGGAGGTTTGAGACCCAGTACTTC
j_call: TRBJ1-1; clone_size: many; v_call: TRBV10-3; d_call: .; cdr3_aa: CAIRVRGSGDTEAFF; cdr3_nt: TGTGCCATCAGGGTGAGGGGATCGGGGGACACTGAAGCTTTCTTT
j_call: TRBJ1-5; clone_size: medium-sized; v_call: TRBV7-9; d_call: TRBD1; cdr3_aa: CASSSGQGASQPQHF; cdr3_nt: TGTGCCAGCAGCTCGGGACAGGGGGCTTCTCAGCCCCAGCATTTT
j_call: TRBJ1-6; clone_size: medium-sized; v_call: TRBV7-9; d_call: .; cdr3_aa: CASSSTVMGSPLHF; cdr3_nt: TGTGCCAGCAGCTCGACAGTCATGGGTTCACCCCTCCACTTT
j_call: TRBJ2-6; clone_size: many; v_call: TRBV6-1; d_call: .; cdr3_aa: CASSPGPSGANVLTF; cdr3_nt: TGTGCCAGCAGTCCGGGACCGTCTGGGGCCAACGTCCTGACTTTC
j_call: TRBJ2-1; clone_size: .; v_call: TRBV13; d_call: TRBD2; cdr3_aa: CASSSGLAGGGEQFF; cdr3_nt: TGTGCCAGCAGCTCGGGACTAGCGGGAGGAGGTGAGCAGTTCTTC
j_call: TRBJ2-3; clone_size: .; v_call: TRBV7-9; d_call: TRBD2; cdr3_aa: CASSPGLAGDVDTQYF; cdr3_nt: TGTGCCAGCAGCCCGGGACTAGCGGGAGATGTGGATACGCAGTATTTT
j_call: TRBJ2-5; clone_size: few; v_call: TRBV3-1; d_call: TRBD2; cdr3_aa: CASSPMGLAGETQYF; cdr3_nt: TGTGCCAGCAGCCCGATGGGACTAGCGGGAGAGACCCAGTACTTC
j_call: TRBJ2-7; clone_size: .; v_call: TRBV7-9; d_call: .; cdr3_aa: CASSRTASGSYEQYF; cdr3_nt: TGTGCCAGCAGCCGGACAGCAAGTGGGTCCTACGAGCAGTACTTC
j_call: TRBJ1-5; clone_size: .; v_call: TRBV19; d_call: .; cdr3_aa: CASSTGQWDGNQPQHF; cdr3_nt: TGTGCCAGTAGTACCGGACAGTGGGATGGCAATCAGCCCCAGCATTTT
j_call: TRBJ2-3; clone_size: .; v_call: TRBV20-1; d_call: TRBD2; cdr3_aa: CSADSGRGADTQYF; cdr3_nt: TGCAGTGCCGATAGCGGGAGGGGGGCAGATACGCAGTATTTT
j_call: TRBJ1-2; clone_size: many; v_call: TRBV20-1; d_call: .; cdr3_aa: CSARGGYTF; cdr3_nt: TGCAGTGCTAGAGGAGGCTACACCTTC
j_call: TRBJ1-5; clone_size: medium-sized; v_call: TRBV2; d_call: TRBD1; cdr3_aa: CASSAGGYAAQHF; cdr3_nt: TGTGCCAGCAGTGCAGGGGGATACGCGGCCCAGCATTTT
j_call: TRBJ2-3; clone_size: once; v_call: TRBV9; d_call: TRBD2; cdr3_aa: CASSVAGPGIAGPPSTDTQYF; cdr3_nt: TGTGCCAGCAGCGTAGCCGGACCGGGAATAGCGGGACCACCTAGCACAGATACGCAGTATTTT
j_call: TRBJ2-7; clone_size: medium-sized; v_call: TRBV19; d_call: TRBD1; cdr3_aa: CASKPGQGLNYEQYF; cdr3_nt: TGTGCCAGCAAACCGGGACAGGGTTTGAACTACGAGCAGTACTTC
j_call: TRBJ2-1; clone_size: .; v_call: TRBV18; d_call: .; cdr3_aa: CASSHDLSYNEQFF; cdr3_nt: TGTGCCAGCTCACATGACCTAAGCTACAATGAGCAGTTCTTC
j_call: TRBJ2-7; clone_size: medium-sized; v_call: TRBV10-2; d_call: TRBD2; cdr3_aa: CASSPGGGYYEQYF; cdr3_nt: TGCGCCAGCAGCCCCGGGGGGGGATATTACGAGCAGTACTTC
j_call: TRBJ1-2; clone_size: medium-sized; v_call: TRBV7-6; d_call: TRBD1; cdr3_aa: CASSSLPGQGNYGYTF; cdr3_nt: TGTGCCAGCAGCTCCCTCCCGGGACAGGGGAACTATGGCTACACCTTC
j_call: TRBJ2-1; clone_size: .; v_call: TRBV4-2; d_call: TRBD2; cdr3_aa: CASSLQTSPNEQFF; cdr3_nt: TGTGCCAGCAGCCTACAGACTAGCCCCAATGAGCAGTTCTTC
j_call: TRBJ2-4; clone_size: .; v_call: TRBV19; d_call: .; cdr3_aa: CASSPEGNSLAKNIQYF; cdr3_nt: TGTGCCAGTAGCCCCGAGGGGAATTCTCTAGCCAAAAACATTCAGTACTTC
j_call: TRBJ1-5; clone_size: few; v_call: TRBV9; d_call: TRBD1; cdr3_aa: CASSGTGANQPQHF; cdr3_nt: TGTGCCAGCAGCGGGACAGGGGCAAATCAGCCCCAGCATTTT
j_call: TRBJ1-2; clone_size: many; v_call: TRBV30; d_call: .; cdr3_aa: CAWSVEGVYGYTF; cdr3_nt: TGTGCCTGGAGTGTAGAGGGGGTTTATGGCTACACCTTC
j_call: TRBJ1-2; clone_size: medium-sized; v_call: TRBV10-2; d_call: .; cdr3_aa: CASSDAGRLGGYGYTF; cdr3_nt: TGCGCCAGCAGTGACGCAGGGAGGTTAGGGGGCTATGGCTACACCTTC
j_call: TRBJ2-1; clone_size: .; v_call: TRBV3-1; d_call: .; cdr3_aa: CASSPRDRDQFF; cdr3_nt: TGTGCCAGCAGCCCACGGGACCGCGATCAGTTCTTC
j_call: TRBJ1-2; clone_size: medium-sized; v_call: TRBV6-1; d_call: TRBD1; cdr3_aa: CASSFRTGGVYGYTF; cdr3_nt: TGTGCCAGCAGTTTCCGGACAGGGGGCGTCTATGGCTACACCTTC
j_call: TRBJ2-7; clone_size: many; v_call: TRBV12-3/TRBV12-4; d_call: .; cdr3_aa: CASSLRTYEQYF; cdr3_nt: TGTGCCAGCAGTTTAAGGACTTACGAGCAGTACTTC
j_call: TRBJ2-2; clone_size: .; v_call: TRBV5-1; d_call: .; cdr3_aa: CASSPFRDPGELFF; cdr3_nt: TGCGCCAGCAGCCCTTTTCGGGACCCCGGGGAGCTGTTTTTT
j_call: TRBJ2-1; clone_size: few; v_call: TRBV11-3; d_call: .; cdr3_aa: CASSLKIGGTYNEQFF; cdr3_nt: TGTGCCAGCAGCTTAAAAATCGGTGGTACCTACAATGAGCAGTTCTTC
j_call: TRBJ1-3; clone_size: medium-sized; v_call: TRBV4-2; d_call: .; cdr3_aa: CASSQDRVGTGNTIYF; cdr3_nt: TGTGCCAGCAGCCAAGATCGGGTGGGGACTGGAAACACCATATATTTT
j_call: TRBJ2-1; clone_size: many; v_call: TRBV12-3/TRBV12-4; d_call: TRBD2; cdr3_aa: CASSWASGRYNEQFF; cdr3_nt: TGTGCCAGCAGTTGGGCTAGCGGAAGGTACAATGAGCAGTTCTTC
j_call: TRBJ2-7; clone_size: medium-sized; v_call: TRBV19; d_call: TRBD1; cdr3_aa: CASSIPDRAGEQYF; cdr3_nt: TGTGCCAGTAGTATTCCGGACAGGGCTGGCGAGCAGTACTTC
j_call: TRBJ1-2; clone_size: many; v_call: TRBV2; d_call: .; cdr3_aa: CASTTGTSHGYTF; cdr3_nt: TGTGCCAGTACCACCGGGACCAGCCATGGCTACACCTTC
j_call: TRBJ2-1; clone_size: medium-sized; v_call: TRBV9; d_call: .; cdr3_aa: CASSAETSSPEQFF; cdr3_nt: TGTGCCAGCAGCGCCGAAACTAGCTCGCCTGAGCAGTTCTTC
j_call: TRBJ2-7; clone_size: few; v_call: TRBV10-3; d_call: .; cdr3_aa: CAIKGQGQTYEQYF; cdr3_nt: TGTGCCATCAAGGGTCAGGGCCAAACCTACGAGCAGTACTTC
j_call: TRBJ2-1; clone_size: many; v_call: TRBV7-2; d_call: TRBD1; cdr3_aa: CASSLTRTGLRNEQFF; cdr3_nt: TGTGCCAGCAGCTTAACAAGGACAGGACTTCGGAATGAGCAGTTCTTC
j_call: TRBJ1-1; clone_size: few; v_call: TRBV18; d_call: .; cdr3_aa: CASSLDTEAFF; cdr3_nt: TGTGCCAGCTCACTTGACACTGAAGCTTTCTTT
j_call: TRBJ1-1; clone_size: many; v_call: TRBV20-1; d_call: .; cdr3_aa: CSAREGEGPEAFF; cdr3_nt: TGCAGTGCTAGAGAGGGGGAAGGCCCTGAAGCTTTCTTT
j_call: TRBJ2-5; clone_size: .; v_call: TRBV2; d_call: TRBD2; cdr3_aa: CASRKDSGTSGSETQYF; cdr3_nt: TGTGCCAGCAGAAAGGATTCGGGGACTAGCGGGAGCGAGACCCAGTACTTC
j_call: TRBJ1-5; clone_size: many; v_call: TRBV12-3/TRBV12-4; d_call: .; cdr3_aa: CASSLWVGAQHF; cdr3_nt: TGTGCCAGCAGTTTGTGGGTCGGGGCCCAGCATTTT
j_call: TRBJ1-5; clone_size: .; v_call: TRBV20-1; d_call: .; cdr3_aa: CSARALGNQPQHF; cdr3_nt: TGCAGTGCTAGAGCCCTGGGGAATCAGCCCCAGCATTTT
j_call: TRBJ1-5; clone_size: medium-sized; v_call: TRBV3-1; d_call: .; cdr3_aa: CASSQDINQPQHF; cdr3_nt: TGTGCCAGCAGCCAAGATATCAATCAGCCCCAGCATTTT
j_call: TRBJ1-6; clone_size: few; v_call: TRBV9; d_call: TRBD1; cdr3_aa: CASSRGDRGLGSPLHF; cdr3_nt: TGTGCCAGCAGCAGGGGGGACAGGGGGTTAGGGTCACCCCTCCACTTT
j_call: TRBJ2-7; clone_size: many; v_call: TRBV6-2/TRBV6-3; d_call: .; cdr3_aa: CASKTGLTYEQYF; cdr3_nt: TGTGCCAGCAAAACAGGACTTACCTACGAGCAGTACTTC
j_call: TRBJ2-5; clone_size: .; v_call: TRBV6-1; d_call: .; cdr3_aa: CASRTGAVWSQYF; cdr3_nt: TGTGCCAGCAGGACAGGTGCCGTTTGGAGCCAGTACTTC
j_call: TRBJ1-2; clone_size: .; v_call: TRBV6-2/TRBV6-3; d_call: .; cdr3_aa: CASSRSSRNYAYTF; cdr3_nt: TGTGCCAGCAGTCGCTCATCACGGAACTATGCCTACACCTTC
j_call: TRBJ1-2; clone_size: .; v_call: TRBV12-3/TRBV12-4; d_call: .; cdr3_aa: CASGRVYGYTF; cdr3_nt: TGTGCCAGTGGCAGGGTCTATGGCTACACCTTC
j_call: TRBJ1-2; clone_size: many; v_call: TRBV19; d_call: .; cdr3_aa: CASSYFLDGRNGYTF; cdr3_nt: TGTGCCAGTAGTTACTTCCTGGACGGAAGGAATGGCTACACCTTC
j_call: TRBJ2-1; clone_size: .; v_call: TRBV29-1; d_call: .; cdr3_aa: CSVGGPNEQFF; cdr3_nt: TGCAGCGTGGGCGGGCCCAATGAGCAGTTCTTC
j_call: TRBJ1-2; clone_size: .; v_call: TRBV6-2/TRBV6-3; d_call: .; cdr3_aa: CASTEPWGNYGYTF; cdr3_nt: TGTGCCAGCACCGAGCCGTGGGGGAACTATGGCTACACCTTC
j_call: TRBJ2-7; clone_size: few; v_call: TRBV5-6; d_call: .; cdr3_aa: CASSLGYEQYF; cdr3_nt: TGTGCCAGCAGCTTGGGGTACGAGCAGTACTTC
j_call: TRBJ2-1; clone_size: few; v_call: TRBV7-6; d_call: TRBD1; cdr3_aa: CASSLLGGTGYNEQFF; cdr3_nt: TGTGCCAGCAGCTTACTCGGAGGGACAGGATACAATGAGCAGTTCTTC
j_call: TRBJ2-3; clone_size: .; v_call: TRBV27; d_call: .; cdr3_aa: CASSIQGRTDTQYF; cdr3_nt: TGTGCCAGCAGTATACAGGGTCGCACAGATACGCAGTATTTT